This entry concerns a single T cell receptor (beta chain). Its antigen is unidentified. Using immunoSEQ multiplex PCR, the repertoire was profiled, and TCRdb retains in-frame clones only, with some absent. Here the sample table reports roughly 9,200 clones. These data are taken from a study of synovial regulatory T cells in juvenile arthritis. Study-level findings and limits: CDR3 overlap with synovial Tregs was higher for iaTregs than other blood Tregs. Synovial Teff and blood CPL repertoires partially overlapped with iaTreg TCR repertoires, which were largely patient-private. Inflammation-associated Treg cells in blood had less TCR diversity than the remaining blood Treg cells.

The TCR sequence derives from a donor aged 2-35 years with juvenile idiopathic arthritis. The specimen sequenced was Treg cells from blood. As for subset: remaining (HLA-DR-negative) circulating blood Treg cells.

This chain's CDR3 is CASSPRDNEQFF. The chain has TRBV18 and TRBJ2-1. The CDR3 extends over 12 amino acids. No DNA sequence was recorded. Germline loops: CDR1 KGHSH, CDR2 LQKENI.